This T cell receptor beta chain came from a study of T cell repertoires in cytomegalovirus infection. The CDR3 contains 13 residues. Looked up from germline, CDR1 is SEHNR and CDR2 is FQNEAQ (reference sequence). Trimming removed 5 bases at V and 5 bases at J, with 10 bases between. The table lists this clonotype with a count of one. What it binds is not known. Points from the study as a whole: Carriage of CMV together with the relevant HLA was identifiable through cumulative public TCR beta family frequency.

Each CDR3 protein gets one entry after TCRdb re-called the reads with MiXCR. In the table there are around 430,000 distinct CDR3 sequences, about 44% of which are singletons. The clonotype comes from a human donor in good health (CMV status not recorded). Some clones in this sample may be carry-over from other donors' samples. This specimen consisted of cultured PBMCs, obtained from culture after CMV antigen stimulation. This rearrangement joins TRBV7-9 to TRBJ2-1, with D perhaps assigned TRBD1 or TRBD2 (5 bases each). The CDR3 bases are TGTGCCAGCAGCCACGGGACCAACAATGAGCAGTTCTTC. Its protein is CASSHGTNNEQFF.